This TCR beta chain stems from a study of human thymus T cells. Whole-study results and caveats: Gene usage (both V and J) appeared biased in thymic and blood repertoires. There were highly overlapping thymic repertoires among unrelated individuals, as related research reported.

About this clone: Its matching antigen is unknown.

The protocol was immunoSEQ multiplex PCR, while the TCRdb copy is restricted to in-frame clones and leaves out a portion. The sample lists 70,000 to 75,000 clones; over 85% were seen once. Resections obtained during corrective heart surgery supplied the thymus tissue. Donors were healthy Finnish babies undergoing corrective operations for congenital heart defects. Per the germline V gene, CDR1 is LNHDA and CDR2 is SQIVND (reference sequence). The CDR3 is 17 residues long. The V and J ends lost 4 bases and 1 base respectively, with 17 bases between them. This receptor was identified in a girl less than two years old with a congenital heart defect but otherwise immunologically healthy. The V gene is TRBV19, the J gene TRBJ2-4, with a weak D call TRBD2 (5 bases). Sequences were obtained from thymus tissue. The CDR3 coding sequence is TGTGCCAGTAGTAGGACGGGGAGCTTGGGGGCCAAAAACATTCAGTACTTC. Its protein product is CASSRTGSLGAKNIQYF.